These 11 T cell receptor beta chains were all obtained from the same sample, sequenced in a study of spatial heterogeneity in lung cancer. Time point described: sample taken at primary tumor resection. Unsorted tumor, nontumor lung tissue or cryopreserved PBMC supplied the whole RNA. TCRdb used MiXCR to reprocess the 5' RACE reads, holding one entry per CDR3 protein. The table records under 8,500 distinct CDR3 sequences, around 5.8% of them present only once. The specimen was normal lung tissue next to the tumor, collected at surgery. These receptor sequences come from a female donor with early-stage non-small cell lung cancer.

Relative to its sample, this clonotype is medium-sized (0.01 to 0.1%). This chain links TRBV5-1 with TRBJ1-3; the D is unclear. This CDR3 contains 15 residues. Trimming cost V 0 bases and J 0 bases, with 7 bases left between them. Germline V gene data show CDR1 as SGHRS and CDR2 as YFSETQ. The DNA for the CDR3 is TGCGCCAGCAGCTTGGGACACGTCTCTGGAAACACCATATATTTT. Protein sequence: CASSLGHVSGNTIYF. Combining the CDR3 with reference TRBV5-1 and TRBJ1-3 gives the whole variable domain KAGVTQTPRYLIKTRGQQVTLSCSPISGHRSVSWYQQTPGQGLQFLFEYFSETQRNKGNFPGRFSGRQFSNSRSEMNVSTLELGDSALYLCASSLGHVSGNTIYFGEGSWLTVV.

This clonotype is medium-sized by share. This chain connects TRBV18 to TRBJ1-1, with TRBD1 matching over 9 bases. CDR1 KGHSH and CDR2 LQKENI come from the germline V gene. The CDR3 sequence is 13 residues long. The J segment lost 10 bases and the V segment lost 5 bases, leaving 8 bases of the junction unmatched. The CDR3 here is CASSESGTGRAFF. CDR3 nucleotide sequence: TGTGCCAGCTCAGAATCCGGGACAGGGAGAGCTTTCTTT.

This clonotype was picked up many times. J is TRBJ2-7 and V is TRBV7-8, with D unresolved. The V end was cut by 3 bases, the J end by 4 bases, with 13 bases between. The CDR3 totals 14 residues. Germline CDR1 SGHVS, CDR2 FQNEAQ. CDR3 coding DNA: TGTGCCAGCAGCTTTCGGCCGCAGTGGTACGAGCAGTACTTC. Protein sequence: CASSFRPQWYEQYF.

The sample holds many counts of this clonotype. In nucleotides, the CDR3 is TGTGCCAGCAGTGAATTGACAGGTCGCGGGGAGTATGGCTACACCTTC. Translation: CASSELTGRGEYGYTF. This sequence joins TRBV25-1 and TRBJ1-2, with TRBD1 as a possible D gene (6 bases). The germline V and J ends were trimmed by 1 base and 5 bases, with 17 bases remaining between them. This CDR3 contains 16 residues. CDR1 is MGHDK and CDR2 is SYGVNS in the germline V gene.

This clonotype rates as medium-sized. The chain couples TRBV7-9 to TRBJ2-1, with 11 bases aligning to TRBD1. V shed 6 bases and J 4 bases; nucleotides not matched to a gene: 5. The CDR3 totals 15 residues. Looked up from germline, CDR1 is SEHNR and CDR2 is FQNEAQ (reference sequence). The chain's CDR3 is CASSTGTGGYNEQFF. Written as DNA, the CDR3 is TGTGCCAGCAGTACCGGGACAGGGGGTTACAATGAGCAGTTCTTC.

Worth noting for this clonotype: A much larger clone differs from this one at a single base, so this may be a read error. The chain carries TRBV30 and TRBJ2-3; D gene unclear. This CDR3 is 15 amino acids long. V gave up 0 bases and J gave up 4 bases, with 14 bases separating them. CDR1 is GTSNPN, CDR2 SVGIG, per germline (reference sequence). The CDR3 loop is CAWSVRGPVPDTQYF. CDR3 nucleotides: TGTGCCTGGAGTGTACGAGGCCCGGTCCCAGATACGCAGTATTTT.

This clonotype is medium-sized (0.01 to 0.1%). V is TRBV29-1 and J is TRBJ2-2; 7 nucleotides line up with TRBD2. The CDR3 is made up of 16 amino acids. J lost 6 bases, V lost 4 bases, and 14 bases had no gene match. CDR1 and CDR2 (germline): SQVTM, ANQGSEA. CDR3 protein: CSVVLRESWGPGELFF. DNA for the CDR3: TGCAGCGTTGTTTTGCGGGAGAGCTGGGGCCCCGGGGAGCTGTTTTTT.

This clonotype was observed a handful of times. The rearrangement links TRBV4-2 to TRBJ2-5; TRBD2 matches at 12 bases. CDR1 is LGHNA and CDR2 is YNFKEQ in the germline V gene. CDR3 size: 14 residues. V gave up 6 bases and J gave up 5 bases; unmatched junction bases: 4. The CDR3 sequence is CASRRLAGDETQYF. DNA of the CDR3: TGTGCCAGCAGGCGACTAGCGGGAGATGAGACCCAGTACTTC.

This clonotype was recorded at least ten times. In nucleotides, the CDR3 is TGTGCCAGCAGCCAAGATCGCGCGGGACCCCCGTACAATGAGCAGTTCTTC. This sequence encodes CASSQDRAGPPYNEQFF. The chain couples TRBV14 to TRBJ2-1, with D possibly matching TRBD2 (6 bases). V dropped 0 bases and J dropped 4 bases, with 16 bases sitting between them. From germline, CDR1 is SGHDN and CDR2 FVKESK. The CDR3 loop spans 17 amino acids. Together with reference TRBV14 and TRBJ2-1, the CDR3 gives the full variable domain: EAGVTQFPSHSVIEKGQTVTLRCDPISGHDNLYWYRRVMGKEIKFLLHFVKESKQDESGMPNNRFLAERTGGTYSTLKVQPAELEDSGVYFCASSQDRAGPPYNEQFFGPGTRLTVL.

This clonotype is labeled as medium-sized. This chain uses TRBV5-1 with TRBJ2-1, with 7 bases identical to TRBD1. The V gene end was trimmed by 0 bases and the J gene end by 3 bases; junction bases not matched to a gene: 0. CDR3 length equals 14 residues. Per germline, CDR1 SGHRS and CDR2 YFSETQ. In nucleotides, the CDR3 is TGCGCCAGCAGCTTGGGGGACAGCTACAATGAGCAGTTCTTC. Encoded protein: CASSLGDSYNEQFF. Supplemented by reference TRBV5-1 and TRBJ2-1, the full variable domain reads KAGVTQTPRYLIKTRGQQVTLSCSPISGHRSVSWYQQTPGQGLQFLFEYFSETQRNKGNFPGRFSGRQFSNSRSEMNVSTLELGDSALYLCASSLGDSYNEQFFGPGTRLTVL.

V and J are TRBV9 and TRBJ2-2; D ambiguous. V lost 4 bases to trimming and J lost 5 bases, with 9 bases between them. The germline gives CDR1 SGDLS, CDR2 YYNGEE. The CDR3 has 13 amino acids. The CDR3 nucleotides are TGTGCCAGCAGCCCACAGTTAACCGGGGAGCTGTTTTTT. Protein: CASSPQLTGELFF.